Each of the 8 T cell receptor beta chains below was sequenced from the same sample in a study of Graves' ophthalmopathy and Graves' hyperthyroidism. Amplification of TCR beta CDR3 regions used RNA transcripts. First-round RT-PCR with HTBI primers preceded a second-round multiplex PCR. TCRdb used MiXCR to reprocess the multiplex PCR reads, holding one entry per CDR3 protein. The data contain about 410,000 distinct CDR3 sequences, around 19% of them singletons. Sequencing input: peripheral blood. These receptor sequences come from a woman between 18 and 29 years old with Graves' ophthalmopathy.

This clonotype showed up many times. The J gene is TRBJ2-7, the V gene TRBV10-3; TRBD2 might be the D (6 bases). With 2 bases removed from V and 4 bases from J, the gap between germline ends came to 12 bases. Per the germline V gene, CDR1 is ENHRY and CDR2 is SYGVKD. The CDR3 sequence is 14 residues long. CDR3: CAISEELATYEQYF. The CDR3 region has the DNA TGTGCCATCAGTGAGGAACTAGCCACTTACGAGCAGTACTTC.

At least ten counts were recorded for this clonotype. The chain combines TRBV18 with TRBJ2-2; D uncertain. Trimming shortened V by 5 bases and J by 2 bases, and 9 bases separated the two germline ends. This CDR3 has 14 amino acids. Per germline, CDR1 KGHSH and CDR2 LQKENI. The CDR3 DNA reads as TGTGCCAGCTCAAAAGACATTAACACCGGGGAGCTGTTTTTT. Protein: CASSKDINTGELFF.

This clonotype has at least ten counts. This chain joins TRBV6-5 and TRBJ1-5, with 9 bases fitting TRBD1. The CDR3 runs 14 residues. Germline V gene data show CDR1 as MNHEY and CDR2 as SVGAGI. V gave up 10 bases and J gave up 5 bases; unmatched junction bases: 9. CDR3 bases: TGTGCCATTCGGACAGGGGTGCCTGATCAGCCCCAGCATTTT. Translating gives CAIRTGVPDQPQHF.

This clonotype was recorded at least ten times. The rearrangement links TRBV27 to TRBJ1-5; 10 nucleotides agree with TRBD1. From germline, CDR1 is MNHEY and CDR2 SMNVEV (reference sequence). The ends lost 5 bases at V and 1 base at J; junction bases unmatched: 2. The CDR3 totals 15 residues. The CDR3 DNA follows: TGTGCCAGCAGTCGACAGGGGGCAAGCAATCAGCCCCAGCATTTT. The encoded protein is CASSRQGASNQPQHF.

This clonotype was picked up many times. The rearrangement links TRBV30 to TRBJ2-6, with TRBD1 identical over 7 bases. This CDR3 region has 17 residues. Germline CDR1 and CDR2: GTSNPN and SVGIG (reference sequence). The J segment lost 0 bases and the V segment lost 5 bases, leaving 10 bases of the junction unmatched. The CDR3 coding sequence is TGTGCCTGGGCACAGGGGACACCTTACTCTGGGGCCAACGTCCTGACTTTC. Translated: CAWAQGTPYSGANVLTF.

Ten or more counts support this clonotype. The chain has TRBV30 and TRBJ2-2, with D uncertain. Germline lookup yields CDR1 GTSNPN and CDR2 SVGIG (reference sequence). Trimming removed 3 bases from V and 6 bases from J, with 14 bases in between. The CDR3 is 14 amino acids. The CDR3 DNA reads as TGTGCCTGGAGGGCCCCATACTGGCCCGGGGAGCTGTTTTTT. It encodes CAWRAPYWPGELFF.

This clonotype was seen only once. The chain employs TRBV6-2 or TRBV6-3 and TRBJ1-1; D is perhaps TRBD1 (6 bases). The CDR3 sequence is 14 residues long. CDR1 is MNHEY and CDR2 is SVGEGT in the germline V gene. V dropped 6 bases and J dropped 4 bases, with 15 bases sitting between them. In DNA, the CDR3 is TGTGCCAGCAGAAACCCCCTAGGGGGCACTGAAGCTTTCTTT. Residues: CASRNPLGGTEAFF.

This clonotype was recorded at least ten times. The chain has TRBV28 and TRBJ1-2; 8 bases agree with TRBD1. This CDR3 spans 14 amino acids. The germline gives CDR1 MDHEN, CDR2 SYDVKM. V dropped 3 bases and J dropped 7; count of bases not matched to a gene: 7. The DNA of the CDR3 is TGTGCCAGCAGTTTGCGGACAGGGTTAGGTGGCTACACCTTC. Its translation: CASSLRTGLGGYTF.